The sequence of this TCR beta chain was determined in a study of T cells in Graves' hyperthyroidism and ophthalmopathy. This clonotype was found many times. The TCR beta CDR3 regions underwent amplification using RNA transcripts as the source. RT-PCR in the first round (using the HTBI primer set) targeted the TCR CDR3. TCRdb reprocessed the multiplex PCR reads with MiXCR, giving one entry per CDR3 protein. The repertoire holds hundreds of thousands of distinct CDR3 sequences, with about 45% as singletons. This CDR3 region has 15 residues. V lost 3 bases, J lost 2 bases, and 10 bases lay in between. The V gene's germline CDR1 is ENHRY and CDR2 SYGVKD.

The source material was peripheral blood or thyroid tissue (not recorded which). This chain connects TRBV10-3 to TRBJ1-4; D is unresolved. The sequence came from an adult man with Graves' disease, either hyperthyroidism or ophthalmopathy (not recorded which). The CDR3 reads CAISDGSKTNEKLFF. The CDR3 region has the DNA TGTGCCATCAGTGACGGGAGCAAGACTAATGAAAAACTGTTTTTT.